This T cell receptor (beta chain) was identified during a study of shared clonotypes between healthy human individuals (dated by TCRdb to 2018 to 2020). About the full investigation: The cohort included three men and two women between 18 and 49 years of age. For each donor, CD4 naive and CD4 memory were each given three plates, CD8 naive was given two plates, and CD8 memory was given one plate. The study deeply sequenced blood TCR repertoires of about 5 healthy adults to estimate repertoire size and the extent of clonotype sharing between individuals. To increase sequencing depth and limit assay-specific biases, TCR repertoire library preparation and sequencing were carried out by different laboratories using diverse techniques. Leukapheresis yielded between about 0.94 and 8.9 billion PBMCs per donor. What the research found in general, with its limitations: Larger estimated clonotype richness was generally found for naive subsets than for memory subsets. Even with the large sequencing depth, rarefaction of the sorted-subset datasets indicated that sequencing was incomplete. Because the study included only a small number of donors, the genetic and exposure-history diversity represented was limited. Pairwise subsampling indicated that sequencing depth was expected to affect the degree of clonotype sharing among donors. Higher generation probabilities were observed for clonotypes shared by all four sorted-subset donors than for non-shared clonotypes. Across a few donors, 5% to 6% of naive CD4, approximately 4% of naive CD8, around 2.1% of memory CD4, and under 0.45% of memory CD8 clonotypes were shared. Sampling was restricted to blood, and TCR repertoires in tissue are likely to differ from TCR repertoires in blood.

V is shortened by 1 base, J by 5 bases, and the region joining them spans 9 bases. The CDR1 and CDR2 encoded by the germline V gene (reference sequence) are SEHNR and FQNEAQ. Inclusive of the bounding cysteine and phenylalanine, the CDR3 is 14 residues long. The entry retains the CDR3 DNA only, 42 bases that are in frame from base 1. As regards this clone: The antigen it binds to is not known. No quality values exist for individual bases; no much larger clone is one base distant.

TCR CDR3 regions were amplified from genomic DNA by multiplex PCR using the deep immunoSEQ assay. Extracted genomic DNA from each cell subset was spread evenly across all wells of several immunoSEQ 96-well plates, with each plate serving as a replicate. For sorted subsets, 200 ng of genomic DNA, equivalent to about 30,000 T cell genomes, went into each replicate PCR. Purified libraries were measured with a Qubit 3.0 fluorometer, size-checked on a Bioanalyzer 2100, and measured again with the KAPA Library Quantification kit. Every immunoSEQ 96-well plate was sequenced on a separate single-read 150-cycle Illumina NextSeq 550 flow cell. The original pipeline was this. Because only junctional sequences without quality scores were contained in the immunoSEQ output, filtering matching that applied to full-length reads could not be performed. Sequences were annotated with PyIR, a Python wrapper for IgBLAST v1.9, and V/J genes and CDR3 were assigned using IMGT germline references. Reads were filtered out if the reads had weak V/J assignments (E-value above 1e-6), no CDR3, stop codons, out-of-frame junctions, or ambiguous translated residues. V3J clonotypes were defined as sequences sharing an identical inferred V gene, J gene, and CDR3 amino acid sequence. Percentage overlap between repertoires was computed as shared unique clonotypes divided by the size of the smaller repertoire. Richness of each repertoire was evaluated using RTK rarefaction, the Chao1 estimator, and Recon v2.1 estimates of unobserved clonotypes. Generation probabilities for all TCRbeta clonotypes obtained by the gDNA method from a handful of donors were computed using OLGA. TCRdb re-hosts the immuneACCESS table, in-frame sequences only. Its copies lack some clones; in the studies checked, an unresolved V gene accounts for under half of them, and the cause for the rest is not known. The DNA was the basis for D and trimming; V, J and clone size are from that table. The sample profile shows approximately 2.4 million clones; approximately 96% of them were found once. Roughly 0.13% of the sample is in the top ten clones.

The donors were healthy, HIV-negative adults who had no recently reported acute infections or vaccinations. Every donor was a Caucasian adult residing in Nashville, Tennessee, USA. CD4+ T cells were enriched by magnetic negative selection; naive cells were then positively selected on CD45RA, and the negative fraction formed the memory subset. Blood was obtained by leukapheresis, after which PBMCs were separated by Ficoll-Histopaque density gradient centrifugation and cryopreserved in liquid nitrogen vapor phase. Analytical flow cytometry was used to check the purity and quantity of each magnetically sorted T cell population. Genomic DNA was isolated from each sorted fraction and quantified by UV absorbance on a Nanodrop 2000c.

The rearrangement combines TRBV7-9 with TRBJ2-1, with the D segment identity uncertain. Sequencing used naive CD4+ T cells sorted from blood. The label giving this sample's cell subset or site can be read as: CD45RA+ positively selected. This TCR derives from a man younger than 30 in good health. Here the CDR3 is given as CASSLGVGNNEQFF. The sequenced DNA: TGTGCCAGCAGCTTAGGCGTGGGGAACAATGAGCAGTTCTTC.